The 25 T cell receptor beta chains reported below all come from one sample, sequenced in a study of CD8+ T cells in alopecia areata. Investigators isolated RNA and reverse transcribed it into cDNA to act as the sequencing template. Measured with immunoSEQ multiplex PCR; TCRdb has only the in-frame clones, and not every one. The table has 220,000 or so clones, approximately 61% seen once; the top ten hold less than 0.6%. The sequenced sample was CD4+ T cells sorted from blood, obtained at week 0. The receptors stem from a human donor with alopecia areata.

This chain joins TRBV7-2 and TRBJ2-7, with 7 positions matching TRBD2. V was pared by 1 base and J by 3 bases, with 6 bases of the junction left unmatched. The CDR3 is made up of 15 amino acids. Germline CDR1 is SGHTA and CDR2 is FQGNSA. The CDR3 region is CASSLDFGGNYEQYF. The CDR3 DNA reads TGTGCCAGCAGCTTAGACTTCGGGGGGAACTACGAGCAGTACTTC.

This clone was counted a few times. V usage is TRBV5-1 and J usage is TRBJ2-1; 9 nucleotides agree with TRBD1. The trim removed 3 bases at V and 3 bases at J, leaving 4 bases unmatched. The CDR3 is made up of 15 amino acids. Per germline, CDR1 SGHRS and CDR2 YFSETQ. CDR3 in amino acids: CASSSSGQGYNEQFF. For the CDR3, the DNA is TGCGCCAGCAGCTCGTCGGGACAGGGCTACAATGAGCAGTTCTTC.

The genes are TRBV29-1 and TRBJ2-1; TRBD2 matches at 11 bases. This CDR3 has 16 residues. In germline, CDR1 is SQVTM, CDR2 ANQGSEA. V trimming: 7 bases; J trimming: 2 bases; junction bases outside the gene matches: 10. The DNA of the CDR3 is TGCAGCGCAACGATGGGGACTAGCGGAACCTACAATGAGCAGTTCTTC. Translation gives CSATMGTSGTYNEQFF.

The gene calls are TRBV2 and TRBJ1-1; 8 bases line up with TRBD1. This CDR3 has 16 amino acids. J lost 4 bases, V lost 2 bases, and 9 bases had no gene match. CDR1 is SNHLY, CDR2 FYNNEI, per germline. DNA of the CDR3: TGTGCCAGCAGTGAACGGGCCGCAGGGGGCCGCACTGAAGCTTTCTTT. This translates into CASSERAAGGRTEAFF.

This clone was seen a handful of times. The chain uses TRBV4-1 and TRBJ2-4; the D is unclear. V lost 2 bases to trimming and J lost 0 bases, with 11 bases between them. The CDR3 is 16 amino acids. Germline values: CDR1 MGHRA, CDR2 YSYEKL. This CDR3 is CASSQNPNRAKNIQYF. DNA of the CDR3: TGCGCCAGCAGCCAAAACCCCAATCGAGCCAAAAACATTCAGTACTTC.

This chain joins TRBV30 and TRBJ1-1; no firm D call. V lost 0 bases, J lost 6 bases, and 14 bases lay in between. The CDR3 runs 14 residues. Germline V gives CDR1 GTSNPN, CDR2 SVGIG (reference sequence). CDR3 amino acids: CAWSVGAGKAEAFF. CDR3 DNA: TGTGCCTGGAGTGTAGGCGCGGGAAAGGCTGAAGCTTTCTTT.

Regarding this clone: Other DNA sequences in the sample encode the same CDR3. The CDR3 region is CASSPKTDTQYF. The CDR3 nucleotides are TGCGCCAGCAGCCCTAAGACAGATACGCAGTATTTT. The chain joins TRBV5-1 to TRBJ2-3; D is ambiguous. The CDR3 has 12 residues. CDR1 is SGHRS and CDR2 is YFSETQ in the germline V gene. V gave up 4 bases and J gave up 3 bases, with 6 bases separating them.

The chain employs TRBV7-8 and TRBJ2-4; D possibly uses TRBD1 or TRBD2 (5 bases each). Germline assignment: CDR1 SGHVS and CDR2 FQNEAQ. The CDR3 spans 12 residues. The V gene lost 5 bases and the J gene lost 7 bases, with 9 bases spanning the gap. The CDR3: CASSTRENIQYF. The CDR3 DNA is TGTGCCAGCAGCACCAGGGAGAACATTCAGTACTTC.

V usage is TRBV27 and J usage is TRBJ1-2; TRBD1 matches at 9 bases. V shed 5 bases, J shed 1 base, and the junction held 5 bases outside the gene matches. The CDR3 consists of 15 residues. Germline lookup yields CDR1 MNHEY and CDR2 SMNVEV (reference sequence). CDR3 in amino acids: CASSPQGANNYGYTF. The CDR3 DNA is TGTGCCAGCAGTCCACAGGGGGCCAATAACTATGGCTACACCTTC.

Points on this clone: A read error may be the cause here, since a much bigger clone is one base away. The chain recombines TRBV4-2 with TRBJ1-1; no reliable D call. Per the germline V gene, CDR1 is LGHNA and CDR2 is YNFKEQ. The CDR3 totals 14 residues. Trimming removed 0 bases at V and 1 base at J, with 6 bases between. This chain's CDR3 is CASSQDQGNTEAFF. The CDR3 DNA reads TGTGCCAGCAGCCAAGATCAAGGGAACACTGAAGCTTTCTTT.

The chain has TRBV27 and TRBJ2-3; D may be TRBD1 (6 bases). The CDR3 loop spans 15 amino acids. Germline CDR1 reads MNHEY; CDR2 reads SMNVEV (reference sequence). Between the trimmed V and J ends, which lost 3 bases and 3 bases, there was a span of 13 bases. The DNA of the CDR3 is TGTGCCAGCAGTTTCGGCAGGGGAAGGACAGATACGCAGTATTTT. This gives the protein CASSFGRGRTDTQYF.

On this clone itself: The same CDR3 can be traced to other DNA sequences in this sample. This chain uses TRBV4-1 with TRBJ1-3; D gene unclear. The CDR3 runs 12 residues. V shed 3 bases and J shed 10 bases, with 10 bases lying between them. From germline, CDR1 is MGHRA and CDR2 YSYEKL. The CDR3 here is CASSQVLGTIYF. Here the CDR3 DNA reads TGCGCCAGCAGCCAGGTTCTCGGAACCATATATTTT.

J is TRBJ1-5 and V is TRBV28, with a tentative D call TRBD1 (5 bases). The V gene's germline CDR1 is MDHEN and CDR2 SYDVKM. V gave up 8 bases and J gave up 3 bases, with 14 bases separating them. CDR3 size: 14 residues. The CDR3: CASGVRGYNQPQHF. Here the CDR3 DNA reads TGTGCCAGCGGAGTCCGGGGGTACAATCAGCCCCAGCATTTT.

This clone was counted a few times. This specimen includes other DNA sequences encoding the same CDR3. The chain is built from TRBV30 and TRBJ2-1, with 10 nucleotides matching TRBD2. The length of the CDR3 is 15 residues. The junction had 4 bases not matched to a gene; V was cut back by 2 bases and J by 3 bases. The germline gives CDR1 GTSNPN, CDR2 SVGIG (reference sequence). CDR3 sequence reads: CAWSRRLAGYNEQFF. The CDR3 DNA reads as TGTGCCTGGAGTAGAAGACTAGCGGGCTACAATGAGCAGTTCTTC.

The chain is built from TRBV14 and TRBJ2-1, with 9 bases that match TRBD2. The ends lost 4 bases at V and 7 bases at J; junction bases unmatched: 11. Germline V gives CDR1 SGHDN, CDR2 FVKESK. CDR3 length: 16 amino acids. The DNA for the CDR3 is TGTGCCAGCAGCCCACCGGGACTAGCTCTAATTAATGAGCAGTTCTTC. Translated: CASSPPGLALINEQFF. Filled out from reference TRBV14 and TRBJ2-1, the complete variable domain reads EAGVTQFPSHSVIEKGQTVTLRCDPISGHDNLYWYRRVMGKEIKFLLHFVKESKQDESGMPNNRFLAERTGGTYSTLKVQPAELEDSGVYFCASSPPGLALINEQFFGPGTRLTVL.

The chain links TRBV6-6 to TRBJ1-1, with D uncertain. V shed 2 bases and J shed 1 base, with 8 bases lying between them. This CDR3 is built from 14 residues. Germline V gene sequence: CDR1 MNHNY, CDR2 SVGAGI (reference sequence). CDR3 protein: CASSYETPNTEAFF. DNA of the CDR3: TGTGCCAGCAGTTACGAGACACCGAACACTGAAGCTTTCTTT.

CDR3 sequence: CAWSPLDSSYEQYF. DNA for the CDR3: TGTGCCTGGAGTCCACTTGACAGCTCCTACGAGCAGTACTTC. The chain has TRBV30 and TRBJ2-7; the D gene is possibly TRBD1 (5 bases). In germline, CDR1 is GTSNPN, CDR2 SVGIG (reference sequence). Trimming cost V 2 bases and J 0 bases, with 11 bases left between them. This CDR3 spans 14 amino acids. The whole variable domain, filled in from reference TRBV30 and TRBJ2-7, reads SQTIHQWPATLVQPVGSPLSLECTVEGTSNPNLYWYRQAAGRGLQLLFYSVGIGQISSEVPQNLSASRPQDRQFILSSKKLLLSDSGFYLCAWSPLDSSYEQYFGPGTRLTVT.

Notes on this clone: Germline is not matched at one junction end, which may reflect a read error. This sequence joins TRBV29-1 and TRBJ1-1; D not certain. The germline V gene has CDR1 SQVTM and CDR2 ANQGSEA. The length of the CDR3 is 13 residues. The CDR3 is CSVVPVLNAEAFF. The DNA of the CDR3 is TGCAGCGTTGTCCCAGTGTTGAACGCTGAAGCTTTCTTT.

The gene calls are TRBV9 and TRBJ2-7, with D unclear. This CDR3 comprises 14 residues. The germline gives CDR1 SGDLS, CDR2 YYNGEE. The ends were cut back, 0 bases at V and 6 bases at J, with 13 bases in the middle. The CDR3 region has the DNA TGTGCCAGCAGCGTAGTCGCATGGTCGGGCGAGCAGTACTTC. Translation: CASSVVAWSGEQYF.

The rearrangement links TRBV7-2 to TRBJ2-7; D is perhaps TRBD2 (6 bases). The CDR3 consists of 15 residues. The V and J ends lost 5 bases and 5 bases respectively, with 19 bases between them. Germline V gives CDR1 SGHTA, CDR2 FQGNSA. The CDR3 spells CASSPNGWGDDEQYF. CDR3 coding DNA: TGTGCCAGCAGCCCGAACGGGTGGGGGGACGACGAGCAGTACTTC.

This clone was observed a handful of times. This sequence joins TRBV6-1 and TRBJ1-1; D gene uncertain. V was clipped by 6 bases and J by 1 base, with 3 bases between them. The germline V gene has CDR1 MNHNS and CDR2 SASEGT. This CDR3 has 11 amino acids. The CDR3: CASRGNTEAFF. The CDR3 coding sequence is TGTGCCAGCAGAGGGAACACTGAAGCTTTCTTT.

V is TRBV29-1 and J is TRBJ2-5, with a weak D call TRBD1 (5 bases). V dropped 4 bases and J dropped 5 bases, with 11 bases sitting between them. Germline V gives CDR1 SQVTM, CDR2 ANQGSEA. This CDR3 is built from 12 residues. CDR3 coding DNA: TGCAGCGTTGGACCCCCAGGGGAGACCCAGTACTTC. Translation: CSVGPPGETQYF.

The genes are TRBV30 and TRBJ1-2; no definite D call. This CDR3 comprises 13 residues. Deletions cut 1 base from V and 3 bases from J, with 9 bases between. CDR1 is GTSNPN and CDR2 is SVGIG in the germline V gene (reference sequence). The CDR3 here is CAWSEQSYYGYTF. The CDR3 region has the DNA TGTGCCTGGAGTGAACAAAGCTACTATGGCTACACCTTC.

This clone has more than one count but fewer than ten. This chain links TRBV29-1 with TRBJ2-7, with no clear D. Trimming cost V 4 bases and J 3 bases, with 10 bases left between them. CDR1 is SQVTM, CDR2 ANQGSEA, per germline. The CDR3 contains 12 residues. CDR3 residues: CSVVSIDYEQYF. The CDR3 DNA sequence: TGCAGCGTTGTTTCCATCGACTACGAGCAGTACTTC.

Note on this clone: This specimen includes other DNA sequences encoding the same CDR3. As DNA, the CDR3 is TGTGCCTGGAGTGTATACAGAAACTATGGCTACACCTTC. Translated, it gives CAWSVYRNYGYTF. V gene TRBV30 combines with J gene TRBJ1-2, with D hard to call. V was trimmed by 0 bases and J by 2 bases, leaving 7 bases between them. Germline V CDR1 and CDR2: GTSNPN, SVGIG (reference sequence). The CDR3 totals 13 residues.